This T cell receptor beta chain was recovered during a study of cytomegalovirus exposure and HLA in healthy donors. Study in general: An earlier analysis found some 100 million unique TCR beta sequences from about 190 million T cells. The Caucasian-associated ancestry cluster held 65% to 85% of over 350 genotyped donors.

60 Vbeta and 13 Jbeta primers were used in PCR. The repertoire was sequenced with immunoSEQ multiplex PCR; TCRdb's copy has only in-frame clones and lacks some. The sample includes approximately 160,000 clones, 82% seen only once; the top ten take less than 2%. With respect to this clone: The antigen is unknown.

The CDR3 is made up of 16 amino acids. Germline CDR1 reads LGHNA; CDR2 reads YSLEER. V lost 4 bases and J lost 1, with 13 bases in between. Overall study results and limits: There were some 150 TCR beta chains listed as cytomegalovirus-associated. As a later analysis revealed, most CMV-associated TCR beta chains appeared HLA-restricted.

The chain combines TRBV4-3 with TRBJ1-4; TRBD1 might be the D (5 bases). The clonotype comes from a male donor in good health and CMV-seronegative. The sequencing sample was made of PBMCs. CDR3 DNA sequence: TGCGCCAGCAGCCCCCTCACGGGGGGAACTAATGAAAAACTGTTTTTT. Amino acids: CASSPLTGGTNEKLFF.